Listed below are T cell receptor beta chains from one sample, sequenced in a study of blood T cell repertoires in COVID-19. Clones were sequenced by immunoSEQ multiplex PCR, and TCRdb holds only the in-frame ones, with some missing. The sample shows around 220,000 clones, 84% of them seen only once. The sample consisted of peripheral blood. These receptors all come from a man younger than 40 with active or convalescent COVID-19. CDR3s include the opening cysteine and the closing phenylalanine or tryptophan. D genes are given only for firm matches. Size is omitted from some rows. Given values are once, few, many or a class for expanded clones.

abundance	j_gene	d_gene	v_gene	CDR3aa	CDR3nt
-	TRBJ2-3	TRBD2	TRBV30	CAWTTGGHTDTQYF	TGTGCCTGGACCACGGGAGGCCACACAGATACGCAGTATTTT
once	TRBJ1-2	-	TRBV6-5	CASSYGGLRGYTF	TGTGCCAGCAGTTACGGGGGACTACGTGGCTACACCTTC
few	TRBJ2-7	TRBD2	TRBV7-9	CASSLRDAASGDYEQYF	TGTGCCAGCAGCTTAAGGGATGCGGCTAGCGGTGACTACGAGCAGTACTTC
-	TRBJ2-5	TRBD2	TRBV9	CASSASGTSGLQETQYF	TGTGCCAGCAGCGCCTCCGGGACTAGCGGCCTCCAAGAGACCCAGTACTTC
-	TRBJ2-3	-	TRBV18	CASSQDRSTDTQYF	TGTGCCAGCTCACAAGACAGGAGCACAGATACGCAGTATTTT
-	TRBJ2-1	-	TRBV5-1	CASSPLSPPSSYNEQFF	TGCGCCAGCAGCCCGCTTAGCCCTCCTAGCTCCTACAATGAGCAGTTCTTC
-	TRBJ2-1	TRBD2	TRBV7-6	CASSAISPLAGGSYNEQFF	TGTGCCAGCAGCGCAATATCGCCCTTAGCGGGAGGGAGCTACAATGAGCAGTTCTTC
-	TRBJ2-1	-	TRBV5-1	CASSFEDRVGEQFF	TGCGCCAGCAGCTTCGAGGACAGAGTGGGTGAGCAGTTCTTC
-	TRBJ2-4	-	TRBV25-1	CASSTGGMTKNIQYF	TGTGCCAGCAGTACAGGAGGGATGACCAAAAACATTCAGTACTTC
-	TRBJ1-2	-	TRBV9	CASSVDGTPRYGYTF	TGTGCCAGCAGCGTAGACGGCACACCTAGGTATGGCTACACCTTC
-	TRBJ2-2	TRBD1	TRBV11-2	CASSLTGTAYTGELFF	TGTGCCAGCAGCTTAACCGGGACAGCTTACACCGGGGAGCTGTTTTTT
once	TRBJ2-7	TRBD1	TRBV5-1	CASSPSSDRLIVGEQYF	TGCGCCAGCAGCCCCTCTTCGGACAGGCTTATAGTGGGAGAGCAGTACTTC
-	TRBJ1-1	-	TRBV9	CASSATGNTEAFF	TGTGCCAGCAGCGCAACAGGGAACACTGAAGCTTTCTTT
-	TRBJ1-2	-	TRBV7-9	CASSSRGQFYGYTF	TGTGCCAGCAGCTCCCGAGGACAATTCTATGGCTACACCTTC
-	TRBJ1-3	-	TRBV4-1	CASSVVGSGNTIYF	TGCGCCAGCAGCGTCGTCGGTTCTGGAAACACCATATATTTT
-	TRBJ1-4	-	TRBV30	CAWTLIGGGPREKLFF	TGTGCCTGGACCCTCATTGGGGGAGGCCCCAGGGAAAAACTGTTTTTT
-	TRBJ2-7	-	TRBV3-1/TRBV3-2	CASSLRGPGEQYF	TGTGCCAGCAGCCTACGGGGTCCGGGCGAGCAGTACTTC
-	TRBJ2-1	TRBD1	TRBV19	CATRQGYNEQFF	TGTGCCACCCGACAGGGCTACAATGAGCAGTTCTTC
-	TRBJ2-1	TRBD1	TRBV7-2	CASSTQDRVSYNEQFF	TGTGCCAGCAGCACGCAGGACAGGGTCTCCTACAATGAGCAGTTCTTC
-	TRBJ2-3	-	TRBV6-6	CASSYFSQASTDTQYF	TGTGCCAGCAGTTACTTCTCACAGGCTAGCACAGATACGCAGTATTTT
-	TRBJ1-2	TRBD1	TRBV28	CASSSSGGALGGGYTF	TGTGCCAGCAGTTCCTCAGGGGGTGCCCTAGGGGGTGGCTACACCTTC
-	TRBJ1-2	TRBD1	TRBV19	CASSASGQGAGYTF	TGTGCCAGTAGTGCCTCGGGACAGGGGGCTGGCTACACCTTC
-	TRBJ2-1	TRBD2	TRBV4-1	CASSQDLRGAGAWNEQFF	TGCGCCAGCAGCCAAGATCTTCGTGGAGCGGGGGCCTGGAATGAGCAGTTCTTC
-	TRBJ2-1	TRBD2	TRBV11-2	CASSLEFLMAGEVGEQFF	TGTGCCAGCAGCTTAGAGTTCCTGATGGCGGGGGAGGTGGGTGAGCAGTTCTTC
-	TRBJ2-3	-	TRBV5-6	CASSLVASPTSTDTQYF	TGTGCCAGCAGCTTGGTCGCTAGCCCTACTAGCACAGATACGCAGTATTTT
-	TRBJ2-5	TRBD2	TRBV2	CASRHPGLEETQYF	TGTGCCAGCAGGCATCCGGGACTAGAAGAGACCCAGTACTTC
-	TRBJ1-2	TRBD1	TRBV15	CATRDRGSYGYTF	TGTGCCACCAGGGACAGGGGGAGCTATGGCTACACCTTC
once	TRBJ1-6	TRBD1	TRBV5-6	CASSQPGQASWNSPLHF	TGTGCCAGCAGCCAACCGGGACAGGCCAGTTGGAATTCACCCCTCCACTTT
-	TRBJ1-2	TRBD1	TRBV5-5	CASIGQGRRFGYTF	TGTGCCAGCATTGGACAGGGGAGGAGGTTTGGCTACACCTTC
-	TRBJ1-6	-	TRBV7-9	CASSLLGDNSPLHF	TGTGCCAGCAGCTTACTAGGGGATAATTCACCCCTCCACTTT
-	TRBJ2-4	TRBD1	TRBV7-9	CASSLGQGALAKNIQYF	TGTGCCAGCAGCTTGGGACAGGGAGCGCTAGCCAAAAACATTCAGTACTTC
-	TRBJ2-7	-	TRBV7-2	CASSFQGGDGYEQYF	TGTGCCAGCAGCTTTCAGGGGGGAGACGGGTACGAGCAGTACTTC
-	TRBJ1-3	-	TRBV6-6	CASSYEAGATGNTIYF	TGTGCCAGCAGTTACGAAGCAGGGGCAACGGGAAACACCATATATTTT
-	TRBJ2-5	-	TRBV12-3/TRBV12-4	CASSPQRETQYF	TGTGCCAGCAGTCCCCAGCGAGAGACCCAGTACTTC
-	TRBJ1-4	TRBD1	TRBV28	CASSARQGAREKLFF	TGTGCCAGCAGTGCCCGACAGGGGGCGCGGGAAAAACTGTTTTTT
-	TRBJ1-1	-	TRBV7-2	CASSLYSEAFF	TGTGCCAGCAGCCTTTACAGCGAAGCTTTCTTT
few	TRBJ1-2	TRBD1	TRBV5-8	CASTSDRTMSYTF	TGTGCCAGCACCTCGGACAGGACCATGAGCTACACCTTC
-	TRBJ1-4	-	TRBV28	CASSLWGEGSRKLFF	TGTGCCAGCAGTTTATGGGGGGAGGGGTCCCGGAAACTGTTTTTT
-	TRBJ1-1	TRBD1	TRBV4-1	CASSQVGDSWNDFF	TGCGCCAGCAGCCAAGTTGGGGACAGCTGGAATGATTTCTTT
-	TRBJ2-7	-	TRBV6-1	CASRNRAYEQYF	TGTGCCAGCAGAAACAGAGCCTACGAGCAGTACTTC
-	TRBJ1-2	-	TRBV6-5	CAIGRGGSPGYTF	TGTGCCATCGGGCGGGGGGGGTCTCCCGGCTACACCTTC
-	TRBJ1-2	-	TRBV29-1	CSAGAKANYGYTF	TGCAGCGCTGGGGCCAAGGCTAACTATGGCTACACCTTC
-	TRBJ1-2	-	TRBV6-2/TRBV6-3	CASSSIGKGGYTF	TGTGCCAGCAGTTCCATCGGGAAGGGTGGCTACACCTTC
-	TRBJ2-6	-	TRBV19	CASRAPRASGANVLTF	TGTGCCAGTAGGGCGCCCAGGGCTTCCGGGGCCAACGTCCTGACTTTC
-	TRBJ2-1	-	TRBV24-1	CATCGRGGHEQFF	TGTGCCACCTGCGGAAGGGGGGGGCATGAGCAGTTCTTC
-	TRBJ2-7	-	TRBV5-8	CASSRAQGDYEQYF	TGTGCCAGCAGTCGGGCCCAGGGCGACTACGAGCAGTACTTC
-	TRBJ2-7	-	TRBV4-2	CASSQDYYRSYEQYF	TGTGCCAGCAGCCAAGATTATTACAGGAGTTACGAGCAGTACTTC
-	TRBJ2-1	-	TRBV10-2	CASRPVTSVGQFF	TGCGCCAGCAGACCAGTCACTAGTGTCGGGCAGTTCTTC
-	TRBJ2-3	-	TRBV24-1	CATSDLQQGRTTDTQYF	TGTGCCACCAGTGATTTGCAGCAGGGGCGAACCACAGATACGCAGTATTTT
-	TRBJ2-6	TRBD1	TRBV7-2	CASSARQGAGANVLTF	TGTGCCAGCAGCGCCCGACAGGGGGCCGGGGCCAACGTCCTGACTTTC
-	TRBJ1-5	TRBD1	TRBV28	CASSDWTGGSNQPQHF	TGTGCCAGCAGTGACTGGACAGGAGGGAGCAATCAGCCCCAGCATTTT
-	TRBJ1-2	TRBD1	TRBV10-3	CAISGGTGANGYTF	TGTGCCATCAGTGGGGGGACAGGGGCTAATGGCTACACCTTC
-	TRBJ2-2	-	TRBV9	CASSVAQGFTGELFF	TGTGCCAGCAGCGTAGCTCAGGGATTCACCGGGGAGCTGTTTTTT
-	TRBJ2-3	TRBD2	TRBV6-1	CASSEARLAGGPFLDTQYF	TGTGCCAGCAGTGAAGCGAGGCTAGCGGGGGGGCCTTTCTTAGATACGCAGTATTTT
-	TRBJ2-2	TRBD2	TRBV6-4	CASSPGTSGTGELFF	TGTGCCAGCAGCCCCGGGACTAGCGGGACCGGGGAGCTGTTTTTT
once	TRBJ1-1	-	TRBV12-3/TRBV12-4	CASSFEGDTEAFF	TGTGCCAGCAGTTTTGAAGGGGACACTGAAGCTTTCTTT
-	TRBJ1-2	TRBD1	TRBV4-1	CASSRPGTGTDGYGYTF	TGCGCCAGCAGTCGTCCCGGGACAGGGACGGATGGGTATGGCTACACCTTC